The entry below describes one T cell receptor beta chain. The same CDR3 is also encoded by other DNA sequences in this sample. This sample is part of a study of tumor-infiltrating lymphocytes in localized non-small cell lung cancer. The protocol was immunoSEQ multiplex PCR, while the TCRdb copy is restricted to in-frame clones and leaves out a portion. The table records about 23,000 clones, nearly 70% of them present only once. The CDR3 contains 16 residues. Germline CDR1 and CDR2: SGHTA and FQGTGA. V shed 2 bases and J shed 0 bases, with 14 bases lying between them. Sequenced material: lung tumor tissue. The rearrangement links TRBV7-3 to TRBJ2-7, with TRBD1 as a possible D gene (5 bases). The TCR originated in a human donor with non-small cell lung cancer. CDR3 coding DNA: TGTGCCAGCAGCTTATGGTCAGGGCCTAGCTCCTACGAGCAGTACTTC. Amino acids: CASSLWSGPSSYEQYF.